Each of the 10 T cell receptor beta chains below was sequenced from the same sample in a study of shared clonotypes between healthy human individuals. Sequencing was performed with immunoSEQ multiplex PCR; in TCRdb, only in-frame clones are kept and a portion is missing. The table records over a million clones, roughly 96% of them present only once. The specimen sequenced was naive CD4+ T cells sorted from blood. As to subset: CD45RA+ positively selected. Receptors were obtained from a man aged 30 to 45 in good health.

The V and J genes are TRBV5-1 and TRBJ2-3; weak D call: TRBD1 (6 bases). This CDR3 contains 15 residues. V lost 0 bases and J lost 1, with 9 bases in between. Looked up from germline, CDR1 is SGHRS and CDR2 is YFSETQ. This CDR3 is CASSLAGAGTDTQYF. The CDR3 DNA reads TGCGCCAGCAGCTTGGCAGGGGCTGGCACAGATACGCAGTATTTT.

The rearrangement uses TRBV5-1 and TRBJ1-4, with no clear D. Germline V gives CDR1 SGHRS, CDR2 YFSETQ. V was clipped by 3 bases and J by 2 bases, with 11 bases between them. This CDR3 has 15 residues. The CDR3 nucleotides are TGCGCCAGCAGCTCCCGTGAGGGTACTAATGAAAAACTGTTTTTT. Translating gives CASSSREGTNEKLFF.

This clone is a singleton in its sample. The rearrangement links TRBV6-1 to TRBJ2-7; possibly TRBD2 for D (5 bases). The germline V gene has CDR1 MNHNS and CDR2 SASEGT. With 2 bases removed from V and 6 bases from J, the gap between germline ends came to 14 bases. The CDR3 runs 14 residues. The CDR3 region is CASSERGSGGEQYF. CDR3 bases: TGTGCCAGCAGTGAAAGAGGGTCAGGCGGCGAGCAGTACTTC.

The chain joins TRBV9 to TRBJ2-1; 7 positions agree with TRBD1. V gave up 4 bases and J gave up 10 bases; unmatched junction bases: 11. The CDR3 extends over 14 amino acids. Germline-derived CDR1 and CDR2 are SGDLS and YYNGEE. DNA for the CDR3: TGTGCCAGCAGCTCCTACAAGACAGGGAGAGAGCAGTTCTTC. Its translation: CASSSYKTGREQFF. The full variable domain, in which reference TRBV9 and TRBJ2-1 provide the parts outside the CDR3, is DSGVTQTPKHLITATGQRVTLRCSPRSGDLSVYWYQQSLDQGLQFLIQYYNGEERAKGNILERFSAQQFPDLHSELNLSSLELGDSALYFCASSSYKTGREQFFGPGTRLTVL.

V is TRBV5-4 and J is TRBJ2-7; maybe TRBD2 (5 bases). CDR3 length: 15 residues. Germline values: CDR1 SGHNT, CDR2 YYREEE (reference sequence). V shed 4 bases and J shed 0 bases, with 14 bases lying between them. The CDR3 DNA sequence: TGTGCCAGCAGCCCTGGAGGCCACAGCTCCTACGAGCAGTACTTC. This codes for CASSPGGHSSYEQYF.

In DNA, the CDR3 is TGTGCCAGCAGCCAAGATTCTATCTATGGCTACACCTTC. It codes for CASSQDSIYGYTF. The V gene is TRBV14, the J gene TRBJ1-2; D call uncertain. Per germline, CDR1 SGHDN and CDR2 FVKESK. Trimming pared 0 bases from V and 4 bases from J, leaving 6 bases between. The CDR3 has 13 amino acids.

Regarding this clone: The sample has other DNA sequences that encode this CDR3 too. This chain's CDR3 is CASSVGTSYNEQFF. The CDR3 DNA is TGTGCCAGCAGCGTAGGGACATCCTACAATGAGCAGTTCTTC. The chain employs TRBV9 and TRBJ2-1; possible D gene TRBD1, 5 bases. V lost 0 bases to trimming and J lost 1 base, with 5 bases between them. The CDR3 totals 14 residues. Germline CDR1 and CDR2: SGDLS and YYNGEE.

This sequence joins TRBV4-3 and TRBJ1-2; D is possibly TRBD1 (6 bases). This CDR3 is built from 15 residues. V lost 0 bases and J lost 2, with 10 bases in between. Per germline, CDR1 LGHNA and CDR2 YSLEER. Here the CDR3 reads CASSQDLGGNYGYTF. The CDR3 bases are TGCGCCAGCAGCCAAGATCTGGGGGGCAACTATGGCTACACCTTC.

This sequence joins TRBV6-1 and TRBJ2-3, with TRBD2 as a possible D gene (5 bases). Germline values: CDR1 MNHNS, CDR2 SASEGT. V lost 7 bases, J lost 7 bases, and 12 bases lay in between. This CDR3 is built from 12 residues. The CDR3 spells CASKRDRNTQYF. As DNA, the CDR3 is TGTGCCAGCAAGAGGGATCGGAATACGCAGTATTTT.

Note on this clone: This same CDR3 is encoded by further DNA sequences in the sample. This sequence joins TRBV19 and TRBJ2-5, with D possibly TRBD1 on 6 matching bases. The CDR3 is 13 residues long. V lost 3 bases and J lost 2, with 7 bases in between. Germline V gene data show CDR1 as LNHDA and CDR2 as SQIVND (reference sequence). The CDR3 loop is CASSIRGQETQYF. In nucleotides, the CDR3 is TGTGCCAGTAGTATCAGGGGACAAGAGACCCAGTACTTC.